A single sample gave rise to the 18 T cell receptor beta chains below, sequenced in a study of beta chain features in type 1 diabetes. Sequenced material consisted of expressed TCRB transcripts (all of the isolated RNA was reverse transcribed). Generated by immunoSEQ multiplex PCR, the TCRdb table keeps only in-frame clones and is missing some. The table lists about 150,000 clones, more than 9.5% of them singletons, with over 2% in the top ten. Sequenced sample: central memory CD4+ T cells from blood. All receptors come from a man between 18 and 35 years old in good health.

This sequence joins TRBV29-1 and TRBJ2-7, with TRBD1 matching over 10 bases. The CDR3 contains 15 residues. The V gene's germline CDR1 is SQVTM and CDR2 ANQGSEA. The ends lost 5 bases at V and 1 base at J; junction bases unmatched: 8. For the CDR3, the DNA is TGCAGCGTTAGACAGGGGGCAGGGGTTTCCTACGAGCAGTACTTC. Protein: CSVRQGAGVSYEQYF.

The chain combines TRBV18 with TRBJ2-5, with unresolved D. The length of the CDR3 is 13 residues. Germline loops: CDR1 KGHSH, CDR2 LQKENI. Trimming left V 2 bases short and J 0 bases short, with 4 bases between. Here the CDR3 reads CASSPSHQETQYF. The CDR3 coding sequence is TGTGCCAGCTCACCATCCCACCAAGAGACCCAGTACTTC. Together with reference TRBV18 and TRBJ2-5, the CDR3 gives the full variable domain: NAGVMQNPRHLVRRRGQEARLRCSPMKGHSHVYWYRQLPEEGLKFMVYLQKENIIDESGMPKERFSAEFPKEGPSILRIQQVVRGDSAAYFCASSPSHQETQYFGPGTRLLVL.

In the case of this clone: The sample carries other DNA sequences with the same CDR3. V is TRBV27 and J is TRBJ2-5; TRBD2 matches 8 bases. Germline-derived CDR1 and CDR2 are MNHEY and SMNVEV (reference sequence). With V trimmed by 8 bases and J by 2 bases, 7 bases remained unmatched. The CDR3 runs to 14 residues. CDR3 region: CASSDRGGQETQYF. In DNA, the CDR3 is TGTGCCAGCTCAGACCGGGGGGGACAAGAGACCCAGTACTTC.

Only a few counts were recorded for this clone. The chain joins TRBV7-2 to TRBJ2-5; D possibly corresponds to TRBD2 (7 bases). V lost 1 base to trimming and J lost 4 bases, with 19 bases between them. The CDR3 sequence is 17 residues long. In germline, CDR1 is SGHTA, CDR2 FQGNSA. CDR3 sequence (DNA): TGTGCCAGCAGCTTAGAATCACGGGGGGCGCGGGGAGAGACCCAGTACTTC. It encodes CASSLESRGARGETQYF.

This clone was seen repeatedly, ten times or more. The chain is built from TRBV7-8 and TRBJ2-1, with unresolved D. The CDR3 sequence is 15 residues long. V was clipped by 1 base and J by 0 bases, with 7 bases between them. Germline values: CDR1 SGHVS, CDR2 FQNEAQ. CDR3 in DNA: TGTGCCAGCAGCTTAGAGGAGAGCTCCTACAATGAGCAGTTCTTC. Its protein product is CASSLEESSYNEQFF.

This clone was seen many times. As DNA, the CDR3 is TGTGCCATCAGTACTGGACACCACAATGAGCAGTTCTTC. It yields the protein CAISTGHHNEQFF. The chain employs TRBV10-3 and TRBJ2-1, with a tentative D call TRBD1 (5 bases). Trimming removed 5 bases at V and 5 bases at J, with 10 bases between. CDR3 length equals 13 residues. Germline assignment: CDR1 ENHRY and CDR2 SYGVKD.

This chain connects TRBV5-1 to TRBJ2-7, with D perhaps being TRBD1 or TRBD2 (5 bases each). Germline V gene lookup returns CDR1 SGHRS and CDR2 YFSETQ. V was cut by 0 bases and J by 1 base, with 14 bases left in between. The CDR3 has 16 amino acids. The CDR3 DNA is TGCGCCAGCAGCTTGGGATGGGGACCAATGTCCTACGAGCAGTACTTC. Residues: CASSLGWGPMSYEQYF. The variable domain in full, with the rest retrieved from reference TRBV5-1 and TRBJ2-7, is KAGVTQTPRYLIKTRGQQVTLSCSPISGHRSVSWYQQTPGQGLQFLFEYFSETQRNKGNFPGRFSGRQFSNSRSEMNVSTLELGDSALYLCASSLGWGPMSYEQYFGPGTRLTVT.

This rearrangement joins TRBV7-9 to TRBJ2-1; D perhaps matches TRBD1 (6 bases). CDR1 and CDR2 (germline): SEHNR, FQNEAQ (reference sequence). The CDR3 length is 15 residues. Trimming took off 3 bases at V and 9 bases at J, with 18 bases between the two ends. CDR3: CASSFQGSGNGEQFF. For the CDR3, the DNA is TGTGCCAGCAGCTTTCAGGGGAGCGGCAATGGTGAGCAGTTCTTC.

J is TRBJ1-2 and V is TRBV5-1, with D tentatively TRBD1 (6 bases). The CDR3 is 16 residues long. V shed 4 bases and J shed 3 bases, with 19 bases lying between them. Germline values: CDR1 SGHRS, CDR2 YFSETQ. The CDR3 DNA follows: TGCGCCAGCAGCGGGAAGACTAGACAGGATTACTATGGCTACACCTTC. Translating gives CASSGKTRQDYYGYTF.

This clone was seen more than once but under ten times. The CDR3 sequence: CAIRSQTLQETQYF. The CDR3 coding sequence is TGTGCCATCAGAAGTCAGACTCTCCAAGAGACCCAGTACTTC. The chain has TRBV10-3 and TRBJ2-5; no definite D call. The CDR3 loop spans 14 amino acids. Germline V CDR1 and CDR2: ENHRY, SYGVKD. With 6 bases removed from V and 1 base from J, the gap between germline ends came to 12 bases.

This clone was counted only a few times. This chain links TRBV9 with TRBJ1-1; tentatively, D is TRBD1 (5 bases). Germline CDR1 reads SGDLS; CDR2 reads YYNGEE. V shed 4 bases and J shed 1 base, with 11 bases lying between them. CDR3 length: 14 amino acids. For the CDR3, the DNA is TGTGCCAGCAGCCCCCGGCAGGGGAACACTGAAGCTTTCTTT. Amino acids: CASSPRQGNTEAFF.

The rearrangement links TRBV19 to TRBJ2-7; D possibly corresponds to TRBD2 (6 bases). The germline gives CDR1 LNHDA, CDR2 SQIVND (reference sequence). The CDR3 sequence is 13 residues long. V lost 6 bases and J 3 bases, leaving 12 bases between the germline ends. The CDR3 coding sequence is TGTGCCAGTAGGGTTAGCGGTAGCTACGAGCAGTACTTC. Protein sequence: CASRVSGSYEQYF.

The table lists this clone with a few counts. At the DNA level, this CDR3 is encoded by other sequences in the same sample as well. V and J are TRBV7-9 and TRBJ1-2, with D perhaps matching TRBD1 (5 bases). CDR1 and CDR2 from the germline V gene are SEHNR and FQNEAQ (reference sequence). Trimming removed 5 bases at V and 2 bases at J, with 21 bases between. This CDR3 spans 17 amino acids. The CDR3 reads CASSTTAVIGVNYGYTF. The CDR3 coding sequence is TGTGCCAGCAGCACAACAGCTGTGATAGGGGTGAACTATGGCTACACCTTC.

The genes are TRBV11-2 and TRBJ2-7; possibly TRBD2 for D (5 bases). Germline V gives CDR1 SGHAT, CDR2 FQNNGV. The CDR3 has 14 amino acids. Deletions cut 3 bases from V and 2 bases from J, with 11 bases between. The CDR3 region is CASSLDFLAYEQYF. As DNA, the CDR3 is TGTGCCAGCAGCTTGGACTTTCTAGCCTACGAGCAGTACTTC. The whole variable domain, filled in from reference TRBV11-2 and TRBJ2-7, reads EAGVAQSPRYKIIEKRQSVAFWCNPISGHATLYWYQQILGQGPKLLIQFQNNGVVDDSQLPKDRFSAERLKGVDSTLKIQPAKLEDSAVYLCASSLDFLAYEQYFGPGTRLTVT.

In this sample, this clone turned up a few times. The chain uses TRBV6-5 and TRBJ2-3, with D maybe TRBD1 (5 bases). Germline values: CDR1 MNHEY, CDR2 SVGAGI. The ends were cut back, 4 bases at V and 8 bases at J, with 19 bases in the middle. The CDR3 covers 15 residues. The CDR3 reads CASSSPRLNRGTQYF. In nucleotides, the CDR3 is TGTGCCAGCAGTTCCCCGAGACTTAATAGGGGTACGCAGTATTTT.

The chain employs TRBV7-3 and TRBJ2-1; perhaps TRBD2 as D (5 bases). The CDR3 has 12 amino acids. Trimming removed 2 bases from V and 11 bases from J, with 10 bases in between. Germline CDR1 is SGHTA and CDR2 is FQGTGA. CDR3 amino acids: CASSLEGKKQFF. CDR3 nucleotides: TGTGCCAGCAGCTTAGAGGGCAAAAAGCAGTTCTTC. Supplemented by reference TRBV7-3 and TRBJ2-1, the full variable domain reads GAGVSQTPSNKVTEKGKYVELRCDPISGHTALYWYRQSLGQGPEFLIYFQGTGAADDSGLPNDRFFAVRPEGSVSTLKIQRTERGDSAVYLCASSLEGKKQFFGPGTRLTVL.

This clone appeared a few times. The chain uses TRBV9 and TRBJ2-7; TRBD2 matches at 7 bases. The CDR3 loop spans 14 amino acids. Germline CDR1 and CDR2: SGDLS and YYNGEE. Losses at the gene ends were 3 bases for V and 5 bases for J; bases not matched to a gene: 8. In nucleotides, the CDR3 is TGTGCCAGCAGCGCTCGGACTAGTCCCCACGAGCAGTACTTC. It encodes CASSARTSPHEQYF. The full variable domain, completed using reference TRBV9 and TRBJ2-7, is DSGVTQTPKHLITATGQRVTLRCSPRSGDLSVYWYQQSLDQGLQFLIQYYNGEERAKGNILERFSAQQFPDLHSELNLSSLELGDSALYFCASSARTSPHEQYFGPGTRLTVT.

This clone was seen a handful of times. This chain uses TRBV5-1 with TRBJ2-7, with D unresolved. Germline V gene data show CDR1 as SGHRS and CDR2 as YFSETQ. CDR3 size: 14 residues. V shed 4 bases and J shed 3 bases, with 14 bases lying between them. Written as DNA, the CDR3 is TGCGCCAGCAGCCCCTCCGGACCGCACTACGAGCAGTACTTC. It is translated as CASSPSGPHYEQYF.